The clone carrying this TCR beta chain was counted a few times. Its antigen is unknown. This record belongs to a study of post-analysis software for immune sequencing data. General study points: Comparison of patients with controls showed a handful of TRBV segments more frequent in patients, TRBV5-6, TRBV5-1 and TRBV20-1 among them.

The library was made from cDNA and included unique molecular identifiers. TCRdb analysed the PCR reads with MiXCR anew, one entry per CDR3 protein. The profile shows roughly 570,000 distinct CDR3 sequences, around 34% of them singletons. The CDR3 length is 16 residues. Trimming removed 1 base at V and 5 bases at J, with 13 bases between. The germline CDR1 and CDR2 sequences are SGHRS and YFSETQ. The chain is built from TRBV5-1 and TRBJ1-6; possible D gene TRBD1, 5 bases. The TCR originated in a girl between 2 and 17 years old with multiple sclerosis. Material for sequencing was blood. The CDR3 DNA sequence: TGCGCCAGCAGCTTGCTTCCAGGGATTAATAATTCACCCCTCCACTTT. Amino acid sequence: CASSLLPGINNSPLHF.